The 19 T cell receptor beta chains in this list originate from one sample, sequenced in a study of shared T cell receptors in the human thymus. TCRdb's table, derived via immunoSEQ multiplex PCR, lists solely in-frame clones and lacks some. The table shows some 760,000 clones, with 75% to 90% occurring only once. This sample also belongs to another study, concerning human thymus T cells.

Sequences were obtained from thymocytes. All receptors derive from a girl under three years old with a congenital heart defect.

V is TRBV5-4 and J is TRBJ2-4, with 10 positions matching TRBD2. This CDR3 has 15 amino acids. J was trimmed by 2 bases and V by 4 bases; bases with no gene match: 3. Germline assignment: CDR1 SGHNT and CDR2 YYREEE (reference sequence). CDR3 amino acids: CASSLSGGPKNIQYF. In nucleotides, the CDR3 is TGTGCCAGCAGCCTTAGCGGGGGGCCCAAAAACATTCAGTACTTC.

The genes are TRBV29-1 and TRBJ1-2; 9 bases are a match to TRBD1. This CDR3 has 13 residues. Germline V gene lookup returns CDR1 SQVTM and CDR2 ANQGSEA. With V trimmed by 4 bases and J by 2 bases, 2 bases remained unmatched. The DNA of the CDR3 is TGCAGCGTTGTAGGACAGGGGAACTATGGCTACACCTTC. Protein: CSVVGQGNYGYTF.

The V gene is TRBV28, the J gene TRBJ1-4, with 7 bases lining up with TRBD1. With V trimmed by 6 bases and J by 8 bases, 18 bases remained unmatched. CDR3 length equals 17 residues. CDR1 is MDHEN and CDR2 is SYDVKM in the germline V gene. CDR3 loop: CASSSTTAGTANEKLFF. CDR3 sequence (DNA): TGTGCCAGCAGCAGTACTACCGCCGGGACAGCCAACGAAAAACTGTTTTTT.

The CDR3 spells CARSPLETQYF. The CDR3 coding sequence is TGTGCCAGAAGCCCTTTGGAGACCCAGTACTTC. The rearrangement links TRBV5-3 to TRBJ2-5; D gene ambiguous. TRBV5-3 is treated as an ORF (open reading frame) with a function not yet certain. V lost 4 bases and J lost 5, with 6 bases in between. The CDR3 contains 11 residues.

The CDR3 loop is CASSCPKGAGGQETQYF. CDR3 DNA sequence: TGTGCCAGCAGCTGCCCAAAAGGGGCGGGGGGCCAAGAGACCCAGTACTTC. The chain is built from TRBV5-4 and TRBJ2-5; 8 bases match TRBD2. The germline V gene has CDR1 SGHNT and CDR2 YYREEE (reference sequence). The CDR3 is 17 residues long. The ends lost 3 bases at V and 1 base at J; junction bases unmatched: 11.

V usage is TRBV5-1 and J usage is TRBJ1-2; D gene unclear. The CDR3 is 12 amino acids. Trimming cost V 0 bases and J 5 bases, with 5 bases left between them. Germline V lookup: CDR1 SGHRS, CDR2 YFSETQ. CDR3 sequence (DNA): TGCGCCAGCAGCTTGGGCACTTATGGCTACACCTTC. Residues: CASSLGTYGYTF.

The chain uses TRBV12-5 and TRBJ2-7; D is unresolved. Germline V CDR1 and CDR2: LGHNT, FRNRAP. V lost 0 bases and J 3 bases, leaving 12 bases between the germline ends. This CDR3 is built from 15 residues. CDR3 sequence: CASGLVSPELYEQYF. DNA for the CDR3: TGTGCTAGTGGTTTGGTTTCACCCGAACTCTACGAGCAGTACTTC.

The rearrangement joins TRBV27 to TRBJ1-1; 9 nucleotides line up with TRBD1. CDR1 is MNHEY, CDR2 SMNVEV, per germline (reference sequence). J was trimmed by 3 bases and V by 3 bases; bases with no gene match: 5. The CDR3 contains 15 residues. This CDR3 reads CASSFGQGNHTEAFF. The CDR3 nucleotides read TGTGCCAGCAGTTTCGGACAGGGGAATCACACTGAAGCTTTCTTT.

The CDR3 sequence is CASSQDHDTEAFF. CDR3 coding DNA: TGCGCCAGCAGCCAAGACCATGACACTGAAGCTTTCTTT. This chain links TRBV4-1 with TRBJ1-1; D remains unclear. The germline V and J ends were trimmed by 0 bases and 3 bases, with 5 bases remaining between them. Germline V gene sequence: CDR1 MGHRA, CDR2 YSYEKL. The CDR3 totals 13 residues.

The rearrangement uses TRBV30 and TRBJ1-2; D may be TRBD1 (6 bases). V shed 2 bases and J shed 2 bases, with 24 bases lying between them. CDR3 length: 18 residues. Germline V gene sequence: CDR1 GTSNPN, CDR2 SVGIG (reference sequence). CDR3 sequence: CAWSYTSSTGQRNYGYTF. For the CDR3, the DNA is TGTGCCTGGAGTTACACCTCGTCCACAGGGCAGAGGAACTATGGCTACACCTTC.

V usage is TRBV4-1 and J usage is TRBJ1-4; D is undetermined. This CDR3 has 19 amino acids. Germline V CDR1 and CDR2: MGHRA, YSYEKL. V lost 0 bases to trimming and J lost 8 bases, with 25 bases between them. For the CDR3, the DNA is TGCGCCAGCAGCCAAGATCGGAGGAATCGGGTCCTTAACCCGGAAAAACTGTTTTTT. Protein: CASSQDRRNRVLNPEKLFF.

The chain has TRBV20-1 and TRBJ1-1; D is unclear. Per the germline V gene, CDR1 is DFQATT and CDR2 is SNEGSKA (reference sequence). Trimming removed 2 bases at V and 11 bases at J, with 12 bases between. The CDR3 consists of 11 residues. The CDR3 is CSARPISGAFF. DNA for the CDR3: TGCAGTGCTAGACCCATCAGCGGGGCTTTCTTT.

The chain links TRBV2 to TRBJ2-5, with 7 bases identical to TRBD1. V was clipped by 7 bases and J by 1 base; unmatched bases: 12. CDR3 size: 16 residues. Germline values: CDR1 SNHLY, CDR2 FYNNEI. The CDR3 nucleotides are TGTGCCAGCACCTCTGGACAGGCGACGCTCCAAGAGACCCAGTACTTC. It encodes CASTSGQATLQETQYF.

The chain employs TRBV6-5 and TRBJ2-6; a weak D match, TRBD1 (6 bases). Germline V gives CDR1 MNHEY, CDR2 SVGAGI. Trimming pared 7 bases from V and 4 bases from J, leaving 14 bases between. This CDR3 region has 15 residues. CDR3 residues: CASIVQGTGANVLTF. Here the CDR3 DNA reads TGTGCCAGCATCGTCCAGGGGACCGGGGCCAACGTCCTGACTTTC.

The gene calls are TRBV27 and TRBJ1-1, with 8 bases matching TRBD1. Per the germline V gene, CDR1 is MNHEY and CDR2 is SMNVEV (reference sequence). The CDR3 has 14 amino acids. V lost 5 bases, J lost 8 bases, and 10 bases stayed unmatched. The CDR3 coding sequence is TGTGCCAGCAGTCTCGGGACAGGCCTACCCGAAGCTTTCTTT. Its translation is CASSLGTGLPEAFF.

The gene calls are TRBV4-3 and TRBJ2-7; weak D call: TRBD1 (6 bases). Between the trimmed V and J ends, which lost 4 bases and 2 bases, there was a span of 15 bases. The germline V gene encodes CDR1 LGHNA and CDR2 YSLEER. The CDR3 has 15 residues. DNA of the CDR3: TGCGCCAGCAGCCCGTACAGGGACGGCACCTACGAGCAGTACTTC. This gives the protein CASSPYRDGTYEQYF.

The rearrangement links TRBV7-9 to TRBJ2-1; 11 positions agree with TRBD2. J was trimmed by 4 bases and V by 5 bases; bases with no gene match: 10. This CDR3 has 17 amino acids. Germline CDR1 reads SEHNR; CDR2 reads FQNEAQ (reference sequence). The CDR3 here is CASSPSASGGPYNEQFF. CDR3 sequence (DNA): TGTGCCAGCAGCCCGTCGGCTAGCGGGGGGCCTTACAATGAGCAGTTCTTC.

The rearrangement links TRBV5-6 to TRBJ1-1; tentatively, D is TRBD1 (6 bases). CDR1 is SGHDT, CDR2 YYEEEE, per germline. This CDR3 is built from 15 residues. V lost 0 bases and J 1 base, leaving 10 bases between the germline ends. Written as DNA, the CDR3 is TGTGCCAGCAGCTTGGACAGGGAAACGAACACTGAAGCTTTCTTT. As protein: CASSLDRETNTEAFF. Complete variable domain (other parts from reference TRBV5-6 and TRBJ1-1): DAGVTQSPTHLIKTRGQQVTLRCSPKSGHDTVSWYQQALGQGPQFIFQYYEEEERQRGNFPDRFSGHQFPNYSSELNVNALLLGDSALYLCASSLDRETNTEAFFGQGTRLTVV.

The table lists this clone with a few counts. The chain has TRBV10-3 and TRBJ1-4, with 8 bases aligning to TRBD1. V lost 2 bases to trimming and J lost 0 bases; unmatched junction nucleotides: 2. Germline V lookup: CDR1 ENHRY, CDR2 SYGVKD. The CDR3 has 16 amino acids. As DNA, the CDR3 is TGTGCCATCAGTGAGGACAGGGGTGCAACTAATGAAAAACTGTTTTTT. Protein product: CAISEDRGATNEKLFF.